Included here is one T cell receptor beta chain sequence, with context. Its target is unknown. Clones were read by immunoSEQ multiplex PCR, and TCRdb kept only the in-frame ones, dropping some. The repertoire holds approximately 100,000 clones, with about 89% as singletons. No infections or other immune events were documented during collection. The sample belongs to a study of identifying expanded T cells in peripheral blood. Study-level findings and limits: Technical replicates showed about 1.1 changed clones; two weeks 15 to 20; four weeks 19. Across healthy donors, higher total template counts meant significantly greater roughly 2-week count variance.

The germline V gene encodes CDR1 SGHVT and CDR2 SQSDAQ. There are 18 residues in the CDR3. Trimming cost V 1 base and J 0 bases, with 13 bases left between them. The rearrangement joins TRBV7-4 to TRBJ1-6, with D unclear. The sequence was obtained from a person aged 18 to 75 in good health. Material: blood. DNA for the CDR3: TGTGCCAGCAGCTTAGGGAGCCCGGCCAGCTCCTATAATTCACCCCTCCACTTT. Its protein is CASSLGSPASSYNSPLHF.